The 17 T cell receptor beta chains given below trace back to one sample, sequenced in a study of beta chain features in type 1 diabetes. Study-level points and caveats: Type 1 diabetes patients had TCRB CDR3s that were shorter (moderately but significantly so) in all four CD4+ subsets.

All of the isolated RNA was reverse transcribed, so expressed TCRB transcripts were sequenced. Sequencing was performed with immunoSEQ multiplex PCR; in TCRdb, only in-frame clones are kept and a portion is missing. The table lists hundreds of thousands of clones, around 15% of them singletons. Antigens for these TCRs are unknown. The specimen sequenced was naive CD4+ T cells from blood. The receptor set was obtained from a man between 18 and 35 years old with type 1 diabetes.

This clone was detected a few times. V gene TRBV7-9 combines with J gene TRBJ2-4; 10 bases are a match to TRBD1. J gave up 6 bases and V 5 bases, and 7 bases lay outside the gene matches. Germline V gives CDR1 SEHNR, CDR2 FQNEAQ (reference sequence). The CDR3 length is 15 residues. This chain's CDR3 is CASSPAGDRGNIQYF. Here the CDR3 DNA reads TGTGCCAGCAGCCCGGCGGGGGACAGGGGAAACATTCAGTACTTC. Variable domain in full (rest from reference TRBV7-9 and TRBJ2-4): DTGVSQNPRHKITKRGQNVTFRCDPISEHNRLYWYRQTLGQGPEFLTYFQNEAQLEKSRLLSDRFSAERPKGSFSTLEIQRTEQGDSAMYLCASSPAGDRGNIQYFGAGTRLSVL.

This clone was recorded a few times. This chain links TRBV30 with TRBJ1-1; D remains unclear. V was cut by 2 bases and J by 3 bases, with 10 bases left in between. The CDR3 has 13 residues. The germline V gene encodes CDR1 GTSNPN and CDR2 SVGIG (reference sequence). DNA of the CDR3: TGTGCCTGGAGTTGGCAGGCAGACACTGAAGCTTTCTTT. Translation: CAWSWQADTEAFF. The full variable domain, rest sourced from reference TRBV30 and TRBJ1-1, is SQTIHQWPATLVQPVGSPLSLECTVEGTSNPNLYWYRQAAGRGLQLLFYSVGIGQISSEVPQNLSASRPQDRQFILSSKKLLLSDSGFYLCAWSWQADTEAFFGQGTRLTVV.

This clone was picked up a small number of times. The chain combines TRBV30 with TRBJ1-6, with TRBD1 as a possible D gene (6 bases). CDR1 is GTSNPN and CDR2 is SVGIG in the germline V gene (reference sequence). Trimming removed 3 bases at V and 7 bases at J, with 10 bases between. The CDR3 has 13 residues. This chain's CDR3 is CAWSTGMNSPLHF. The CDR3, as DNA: TGTGCCTGGAGCACAGGGATGAATTCACCCCTCCACTTT.

Written as DNA, the CDR3 is TGTGCCAGCAGCTCCGGGACTAGCGGGGTGGATACGCAGTATTTT. It translates to CASSSGTSGVDTQYF. J is TRBJ2-3 and V is TRBV7-2; 13 positions match TRBD2. Germline V CDR1 and CDR2: SGHTA, FQGNSA. This CDR3 contains 15 residues. V shed 4 bases, J shed 6 bases, and the junction held 4 bases outside the gene matches.

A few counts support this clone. The CDR3: CASRGQSAAFF. As DNA, the CDR3 is TGTGCCAGCAGAGGTCAGTCAGCAGCTTTCTTT. The J gene is TRBJ1-1, the V gene TRBV27; D not certain. Trimming removed 6 bases from V and 10 bases from J, with 12 bases in between. CDR1 MNHEY and CDR2 SMNVEV come from the germline V gene (reference sequence). The CDR3 runs to 11 residues.

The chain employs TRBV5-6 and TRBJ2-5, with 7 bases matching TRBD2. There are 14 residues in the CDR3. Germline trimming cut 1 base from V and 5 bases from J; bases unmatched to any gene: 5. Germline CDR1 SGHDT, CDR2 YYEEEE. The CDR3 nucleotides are TGTGCCAGCAGCTTGTGGGGAGCGGGGGAGACCCAGTACTTC. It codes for CASSLWGAGETQYF.

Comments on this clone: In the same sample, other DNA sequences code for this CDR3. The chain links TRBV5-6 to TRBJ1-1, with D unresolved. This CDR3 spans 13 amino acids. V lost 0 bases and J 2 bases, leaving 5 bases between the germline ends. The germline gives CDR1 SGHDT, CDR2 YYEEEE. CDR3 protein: CASSLGENTEAFF. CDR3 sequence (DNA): TGTGCCAGCAGCTTGGGGGAAAACACTGAAGCTTTCTTT.

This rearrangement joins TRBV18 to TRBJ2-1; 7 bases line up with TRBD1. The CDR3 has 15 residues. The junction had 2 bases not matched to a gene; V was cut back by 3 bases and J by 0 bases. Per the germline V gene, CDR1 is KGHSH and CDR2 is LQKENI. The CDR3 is CASSPDRSSYNEQFF. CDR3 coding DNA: TGTGCCAGCTCACCGGACAGGAGCTCCTACAATGAGCAGTTCTTC.

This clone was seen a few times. Here the CDR3 DNA reads TGTGCCAGCAGCTTAGGAGGGGGCGCAGAGACCCAGTACTTC. It translates to CASSLGGGAETQYF. The V call is TRBV7-9, the J call TRBJ2-5; 7 bases are shared with TRBD1. V shed 1 base, J shed 4 bases, and the junction held 3 bases outside the gene matches. Germline CDR1 SEHNR, CDR2 FQNEAQ (reference sequence). This CDR3 spans 14 amino acids.

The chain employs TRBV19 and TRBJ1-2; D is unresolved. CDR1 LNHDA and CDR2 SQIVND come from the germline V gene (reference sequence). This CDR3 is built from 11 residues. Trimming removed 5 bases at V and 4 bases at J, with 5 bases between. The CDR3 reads CASSQTYGYTF. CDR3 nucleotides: TGTGCCAGTAGTCAAACCTATGGCTACACCTTC.

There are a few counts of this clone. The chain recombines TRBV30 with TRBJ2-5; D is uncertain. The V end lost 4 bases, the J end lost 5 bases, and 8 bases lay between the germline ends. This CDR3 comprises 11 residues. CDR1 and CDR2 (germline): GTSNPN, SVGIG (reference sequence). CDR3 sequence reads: CAWTVGETQYF. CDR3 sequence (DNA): TGTGCCTGGACAGTTGGGGAGACCCAGTACTTC. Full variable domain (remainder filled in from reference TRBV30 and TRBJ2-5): SQTIHQWPATLVQPVGSPLSLECTVEGTSNPNLYWYRQAAGRGLQLLFYSVGIGQISSEVPQNLSASRPQDRQFILSSKKLLLSDSGFYLCAWTVGETQYFGPGTRLLVL.

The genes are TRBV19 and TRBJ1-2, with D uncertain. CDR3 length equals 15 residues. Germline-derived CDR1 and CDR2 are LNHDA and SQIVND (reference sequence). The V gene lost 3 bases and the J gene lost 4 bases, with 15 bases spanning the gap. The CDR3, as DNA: TGTGCCAGTAGTATCCCCGAGCTTCTCGGCTATGGCTACACCTTC. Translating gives CASSIPELLGYGYTF.

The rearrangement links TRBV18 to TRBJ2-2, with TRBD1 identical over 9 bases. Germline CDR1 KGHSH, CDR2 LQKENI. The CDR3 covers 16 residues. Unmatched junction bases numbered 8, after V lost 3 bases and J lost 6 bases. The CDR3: CASSPSRTGVPGELFF. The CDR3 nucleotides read TGTGCCAGCTCACCCTCCAGGACAGGGGTCCCCGGGGAGCTGTTTTTT.

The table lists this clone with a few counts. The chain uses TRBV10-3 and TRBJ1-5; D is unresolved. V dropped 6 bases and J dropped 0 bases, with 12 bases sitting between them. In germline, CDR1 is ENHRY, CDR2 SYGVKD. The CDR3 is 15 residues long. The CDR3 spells CAIREPGDSNQPQHF. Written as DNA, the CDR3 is TGTGCCATCAGAGAGCCGGGAGATAGCAATCAGCCCCAGCATTTT.

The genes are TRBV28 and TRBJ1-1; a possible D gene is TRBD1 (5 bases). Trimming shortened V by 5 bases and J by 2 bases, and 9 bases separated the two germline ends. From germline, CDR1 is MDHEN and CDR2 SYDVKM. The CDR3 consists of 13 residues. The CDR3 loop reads CASSEDRNTEAFF. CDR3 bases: TGTGCCAGCAGTGAAGACAGAAACACTGAAGCTTTCTTT.

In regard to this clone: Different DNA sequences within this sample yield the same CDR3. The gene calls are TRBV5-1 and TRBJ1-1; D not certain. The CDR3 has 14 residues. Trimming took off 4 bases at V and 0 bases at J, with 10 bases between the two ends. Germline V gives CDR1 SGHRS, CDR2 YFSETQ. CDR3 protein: CASSLDAVNTEAFF. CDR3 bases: TGCGCCAGCAGCCTCGATGCGGTGAACACTGAAGCTTTCTTT.

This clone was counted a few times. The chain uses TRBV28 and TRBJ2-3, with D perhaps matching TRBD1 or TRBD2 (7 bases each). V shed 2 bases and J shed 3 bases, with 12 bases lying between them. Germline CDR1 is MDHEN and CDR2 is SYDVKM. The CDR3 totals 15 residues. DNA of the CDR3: TGTGCCAGCAGTTTAACGCAGGGGGGGACAGATACGCAGTATTTT. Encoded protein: CASSLTQGGTDTQYF. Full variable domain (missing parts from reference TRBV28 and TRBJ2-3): DVKVTQSSRYLVKRTGEKVFLECVQDMDHENMFWYRQDPGLGLRLIYFSYDVKMKEKGDIPEGYSVSREKKERFSLILESASTNQTSMYLCASSLTQGGTDTQYFGPGTRLTVL.